This T cell receptor (beta chain) came from a study of regulatory T cells in long-lasting Graves disease. Study overall: Newly diagnosed Graves' patients took antithyroid drugs under 3 months.

V was cut by 5 bases and J by 5 bases, with 8 bases left in between. Germline CDR1 is SQVTM and CDR2 is ANQGSEA. The CDR3 loop spans 11 amino acids. Note on this clonotype: The antigen remains unidentified.

CDR3 regions were amplified by Arm-PCR using iRepertoire HTBI primers to build TCR beta libraries. TCRdb used MiXCR to reprocess the multiplex PCR reads, holding one entry per CDR3 protein. In the table there are fewer than 650,000 distinct CDR3 sequences, 15% to 20% of which are singletons. Broader study findings: TCR diversity was lower in persistent Graves' patients (versus newly diagnosed ones).

The time point was: newly diagnosed GD, antithyroid drugs for less than 3 months. Generation of the TCR library employed RNA extracted from PBMCs. Patients with Graves' disease were diagnosed by American Thyroid Association guidelines. These data were likewise used in another study, on T cells in Graves' hyperthyroidism and ophthalmopathy. That work adds: A model built on 13 V-J features separated ophthalmopathy from stable hyperthyroidism.

The sample here was peripheral blood mononuclear cells (PBMCs), taken at new diagnosis, from a patient treated with antithyroid drugs. V and J are TRBV29-1 and TRBJ2-3; D ambiguous. The receptor's source is a woman in her twenties or thirties with Graves disease. The CDR3 DNA reads TGCAGCGTTCTCAAGGGAGATACGCAGTATTTT. Amino acid sequence: CSVLKGDTQYF.